What follows are 6 T cell receptor beta chains derived from one specimen sequenced in a study of blood T cell repertoires in COVID-19. TCRdb's copy holds only in-frame clones and misses some; the assay was immunoSEQ multiplex PCR. The table lists some 250,000 clones, 82% of them singletons. The sample taken for sequencing was peripheral blood. Source of these receptors: a woman aged 60-75 years with active or convalescent COVID-19.

The rearrangement links TRBV4-3 to TRBJ2-4, with no clear D. The V gene's germline CDR1 is LGHNA and CDR2 YSLEER. Trimming left V 1 base short and J 8 bases short, with 9 bases between. The CDR3 sequence is 13 residues long. The CDR3 bases are TGCGCCAGCAGCCAAGGGTTAGGAGACATTCAGTACTTC. Translation gives CASSQGLGDIQYF.

This clone was observed a handful of times. The chain joins TRBV6-6 to TRBJ1-2; TRBD1 agrees at 9 bases. CDR3 length: 13 residues. Trimming cost V 4 bases and J 8 bases; bases outside gene matches: 5. Per germline, CDR1 MNHNY and CDR2 SVGAGI (reference sequence). CDR3 DNA: TGTGCCAGCAGTTCCTCGGACAGGGGAGGCTACACCTTC. It specifies CASSSSDRGGYTF.

This chain connects TRBV7-3 to TRBJ2-5; D is uncertain. Germline CDR1 is SGHTA and CDR2 is FQGTGA. V lost 1 base and J lost 5, with 8 bases in between. This CDR3 is 13 amino acids long. In nucleotides, the CDR3 is TGTGCCAGCAGCTTAAGCGGCCTGGAGACCCAGTACTTC. As protein: CASSLSGLETQYF.

The genes are TRBV19 and TRBJ2-1, with TRBD2 identical over 9 bases. Germline V gene data show CDR1 as LNHDA and CDR2 as SQIVND (reference sequence). V was clipped by 4 bases and J by 9 bases; unmatched bases: 7. The CDR3 loop spans 14 amino acids. CDR3 in amino acids: CASSTLAGEGEQFF. Written as DNA, the CDR3 is TGTGCCAGTAGTACTTTAGCGGGGGAAGGTGAGCAGTTCTTC.

The rearrangement links TRBV7-2 to TRBJ2-1, with 14 bases fitting TRBD2. The germline V gene encodes CDR1 SGHTA and CDR2 FQGNSA. CDR3 length: 18 residues. With V trimmed by 7 bases and J by 1 base, 9 bases remained unmatched. This CDR3 is CASIESGLAGVSYNEQFF. In DNA, the CDR3 is TGTGCCAGCATCGAATCGGGACTAGCGGGGGTTTCCTACAATGAGCAGTTCTTC. Complete variable domain (other parts from reference TRBV7-2 and TRBJ2-1): GAGVSQSPSNKVTEKGKDVELRCDPISGHTALYWYRQSLGQGLEFLIYFQGNSAPDKSGLPSDRFSAERTGGSVSTLTIQRTQQEDSAVYLCASIESGLAGVSYNEQFFGPGTRLTVL.

J is TRBJ1-6 and V is TRBV7-9, with a weak D call TRBD1 (6 bases). The CDR3 runs 16 residues. Trimming cost V 5 bases and J 6 bases, with 17 bases left between them. Germline loops: CDR1 SEHNR, CDR2 FQNEAQ (reference sequence). The CDR3 reads CASSHSTGLLNSPLHF. The CDR3 bases are TGTGCCAGCAGCCACTCCACAGGGCTCCTTAATTCACCCCTCCACTTT. Full variable domain (missing parts from reference TRBV7-9 and TRBJ1-6): DTGVSQNPRHKITKRGQNVTFRCDPISEHNRLYWYRQTLGQGPEFLTYFQNEAQLEKSRLLSDRFSAERPKGSFSTLEIQRTEQGDSAMYLCASSHSTGLLNSPLHFGNGTRLTVT.